Listed below are T cell receptor beta chains from one sample, sequenced in a study of CD8 T cells in Susac syndrome. MiXCR, applied by TCRdb to the immunoSEQ multiplex PCR reads, yields one record per CDR3 protein. Of about 190,000 distinct CDR3 sequences listed, more than 90% are singletons. The sequenced sample consisted of CD4+ T cells from PBMCs. The source is a human donor with Susac syndrome. Both conserved end residues are part of each CDR3. The D gene is left open where the match is weak.

v_gene: TRBV19; d_gene: -; j_gene: TRBJ1-5; CDR3nt: TGTGCCAGTAGTGCGGGGGAGCCCCAGCATTTT; CDR3aa: CASSAGEPQHF
v_gene: TRBV9; d_gene: -; j_gene: TRBJ2-7; CDR3nt: TGTGCCAGCAGCACCCGACAAAGAGACACCGTTGACTCCTACGAGCAGTACTTC; CDR3aa: CASSTRQRDTVDSYEQYF
v_gene: TRBV12-3/TRBV12-4; d_gene: -; j_gene: TRBJ2-5; CDR3nt: TGTGCCAGCAGTTTTGGCGGGGACCAAGAGACCCAGTACTTC; CDR3aa: CASSFGGDQETQYF
v_gene: TRBV6-4; d_gene: TRBD1; j_gene: TRBJ1-2; CDR3nt: TGTGCCAGCACAAACTCACCGGGACAGAGGCCCCATGGCTACACCTTC; CDR3aa: CASTNSPGQRPHGYTF
v_gene: TRBV30; d_gene: -; j_gene: TRBJ1-2; CDR3nt: TGTGCCTGGAGTGTACTGTATGGCTACACCTTC; CDR3aa: CAWSVLYGYTF
v_gene: TRBV12-3/TRBV12-4; d_gene: TRBD1; j_gene: TRBJ1-2; CDR3nt: TGTGCCAGCACTCAAAGGGACAGTAACTATGGCTACACCTTC; CDR3aa: CASTQRDSNYGYTF
v_gene: TRBV14; d_gene: -; j_gene: TRBJ1-4; CDR3nt: TGTGCCAGCAGTCCGGGACGGCGAATAAATGAAAAACTGTTTTTT; CDR3aa: CASSPGRRINEKLFF
v_gene: TRBV5-1; d_gene: -; j_gene: TRBJ2-6; CDR3nt: TGCGCCAGCAGCTTGGAAGCCTCTGGGGCCAACGTCCTGACTTTC; CDR3aa: CASSLEASGANVLTF
v_gene: TRBV7-3; d_gene: -; j_gene: TRBJ2-2; CDR3nt: TGTGCCAGCAGCTTGGCAGGGAACACCGGGGAGCTGTTTTTT; CDR3aa: CASSLAGNTGELFF
v_gene: TRBV29-1; d_gene: TRBD2; j_gene: TRBJ2-1; CDR3nt: TGCAGCGTTGAGGGCGGGGGGGCCATTGAGCAGTTCTTC; CDR3aa: CSVEGGGAIEQFF
v_gene: TRBV7-3; d_gene: -; j_gene: TRBJ2-6; CDR3nt: TGTGCCAGCAGCTCCTCCCGGGTGGGCCTCAGGGGGGCCAACGTCCTGACTTTC; CDR3aa: CASSSSRVGLRGANVLTF
v_gene: TRBV5-1; d_gene: -; j_gene: TRBJ2-7; CDR3nt: TGCGCCAGCAGCGGGAGCGGTGACGAGCAGTACTTC; CDR3aa: CASSGSGDEQYF
v_gene: TRBV20-1; d_gene: TRBD1; j_gene: TRBJ2-7; CDR3nt: TGCAGTGCTAGAGCTAGGGACAGGGACCCCTACGAGCAGTACTTC; CDR3aa: CSARARDRDPYEQYF
v_gene: TRBV5-1; d_gene: -; j_gene: TRBJ2-2; CDR3nt: TGCGCCAGCGACCTGGGGGGGCAGACGAACACCGGGGAGCTGTTTTTT; CDR3aa: CASDLGGQTNTGELFF
v_gene: TRBV6-6; d_gene: -; j_gene: TRBJ1-5; CDR3nt: TGTGCCAGCACACGACCGAATCAGCCCCAGCATTTT; CDR3aa: CASTRPNQPQHF
v_gene: TRBV13; d_gene: TRBD2; j_gene: TRBJ2-7; CDR3nt: TGTGCCAGCACCTTTAGCGGGGGGGCCTTACGGTCCTACGAGCAGTACTTC; CDR3aa: CASTFSGGALRSYEQYF
v_gene: TRBV20-1; d_gene: TRBD1; j_gene: TRBJ2-7; CDR3nt: TGCAGTGCTAGGAGGACAGGGGAGCAGTACTTC; CDR3aa: CSARRTGEQYF
v_gene: TRBV30; d_gene: -; j_gene: TRBJ1-5; CDR3nt: TGTGCCTGGAGTCTTCAAGGCAATCAGCCCCAGCATTTT; CDR3aa: CAWSLQGNQPQHF
v_gene: TRBV10-3; d_gene: -; j_gene: TRBJ2-1; CDR3nt: TGTGCCATCAGTGACCGAGGCAATGAGCAGTTCTTC; CDR3aa: CAISDRGNEQFF
v_gene: TRBV29-1; d_gene: TRBD2; j_gene: TRBJ2-3; CDR3nt: TGCAGCTTCTTTGGGACTAGCGGCACAGATACGCAGTATTTT; CDR3aa: CSFFGTSGTDTQYF
v_gene: TRBV15; d_gene: -; j_gene: TRBJ1-2; CDR3nt: TGTGCCACCAGCAGAGATCAGGGTGGCTACACCTTC; CDR3aa: CATSRDQGGYTF
v_gene: TRBV11-2; d_gene: TRBD1; j_gene: TRBJ2-5; CDR3nt: TGTGCCAGCAGTTATCAGGGGGCGGTAGGGGAGACCCAGTACTTC; CDR3aa: CASSYQGAVGETQYF
v_gene: TRBV20-1; d_gene: TRBD2; j_gene: TRBJ2-4; CDR3nt: TGCAGTGCTAGGCGTAGCGGGGAGTCACAGTACTTC; CDR3aa: CSARRSGESQYF
v_gene: TRBV29-1; d_gene: TRBD1; j_gene: TRBJ2-3; CDR3nt: TGCAGCGTTGAAAGGACAGGGGAGGCCTCAGATACGCAGTATTTT; CDR3aa: CSVERTGEASDTQYF
v_gene: TRBV12-3/TRBV12-4; d_gene: -; j_gene: TRBJ2-5; CDR3nt: TGTGCCAGCAGTTTATTAGGGTACGGGACCCAGTACTTC; CDR3aa: CASSLLGYGTQYF
v_gene: TRBV7-9; d_gene: -; j_gene: TRBJ2-5; CDR3nt: TGTGCCAGCAGCTTAATAGGAGAGACCCAGTACTTC; CDR3aa: CASSLIGETQYF